The 32 T cell receptor beta chains below all came from one sample that was sequenced in a study of blood T cell repertoires in COVID-19. Assay used: immunoSEQ multiplex PCR; TCRdb lists only in-frame clones, some missing. The profile shows about 86,000 clones, approximately 88% of them singletons. Sequenced input: peripheral blood. The receptors were sampled from a woman of 80 years or more with active or convalescent COVID-19.

The V and J genes are TRBV5-1 and TRBJ2-2, with unresolved D. Germline CDR1 and CDR2: SGHRS and YFSETQ. V was shortened by 0 bases and J by 0 bases, with 6 bases between the two germline ends. The CDR3 extends over 15 amino acids. DNA of the CDR3: TGCGCCAGCAGCTTGGATCAGGCGAACACCGGGGAGCTGTTTTTT. It yields the protein CASSLDQANTGELFF.

The chain combines TRBV5-6 with TRBJ1-5; D might be TRBD1 (6 bases). V gave up 0 bases and J gave up 5 bases, with 9 bases separating them. CDR1 SGHDT and CDR2 YYEEEE come from the germline V gene. The CDR3 totals 14 residues. The CDR3 DNA sequence: TGTGCCAGCAGCTTGGCCAACAGGGATCAGCCCCAGCATTTT. Its protein is CASSLANRDQPQHF.

The chain joins TRBV30 to TRBJ1-5, with 12 bases lining up with TRBD1. V lost 4 bases, J lost 4 bases, and 5 bases stayed unmatched. The CDR3 has 15 residues. CDR1 is GTSNPN and CDR2 is SVGIG in the germline V gene (reference sequence). CDR3 nucleotide sequence: TGTGCCTGGACTCGGGGACAGGGGGCGAATCAGCCCCAGCATTTT. Translated: CAWTRGQGANQPQHF.

This rearrangement joins TRBV5-1 to TRBJ2-2; D may be TRBD1 (6 bases). Trimming took 0 bases from V and 6 from J, leaving 15 bases between them. Per the germline V gene, CDR1 is SGHRS and CDR2 is YFSETQ. The CDR3 covers 16 residues. The CDR3: CASSLGVSSGAGELFF. DNA of the CDR3: TGCGCCAGCAGCTTGGGTGTCTCGTCAGGGGCCGGGGAGCTGTTTTTT.

A single count supports this clone. Germline and junction disagree at one end, which may indicate a read error. The chain carries TRBV6-2 or TRBV6-3 and TRBJ2-1; 9 positions agree with TRBD1. CDR1 is MNHEY and CDR2 is SVGEGT in the germline V gene. The CDR3 covers 11 residues. CDR3 sequence reads: CASSNNRGPIF. The CDR3 nucleotides read TGTGCCAGCAGTAATAACAGGGGGCCGATCTTC.

The V call is TRBV28, the J call TRBJ2-7; D gene ambiguous. V was clipped by 4 bases and J by 4 bases, with 14 bases between them. Germline CDR1 MDHEN, CDR2 SYDVKM. This CDR3 region has 14 residues. CDR3 DNA: TGTGCCAGCAGTTCCAGGCTGCGAAGTTACGAGCAGTACTTC. It translates to CASSSRLRSYEQYF. The full variable domain, completed using reference TRBV28 and TRBJ2-7, is DVKVTQSSRYLVKRTGEKVFLECVQDMDHENMFWYRQDPGLGLRLIYFSYDVKMKEKGDIPEGYSVSREKKERFSLILESASTNQTSMYLCASSSRLRSYEQYFGPGTRLTVT.

The V call is TRBV6-5, the J call TRBJ2-3; the match to TRBD1 covers 8 bases. The CDR3 is 15 residues long. J gave up 1 base and V 4 bases, and 4 bases lay outside the gene matches. Germline V gene sequence: CDR1 MNHEY, CDR2 SVGAGI. CDR3: CASSSAGQGTDTQYF. The DNA for the CDR3 is TGTGCCAGCAGTTCTGCGGGACAGGGCACAGATACGCAGTATTTT.

V usage is TRBV24-1 and J usage is TRBJ2-3; TRBD1 is a possible D gene (7 bases). Germline values: CDR1 KGHDR, CDR2 SFDVKD. The germline V and J ends were trimmed by 9 bases and 0 bases, with 15 bases remaining between them. CDR3 length: 15 residues. DNA of the CDR3: TGTGCCACCTCGAGGGGGCGGGGTAGCACAGATACGCAGTATTTT. It translates to CATSRGRGSTDTQYF.

This clone was seen once. This chain links TRBV6-2 or TRBV6-3 with TRBJ2-1; D perhaps matches TRBD2 (6 bases). Trimming took 5 bases from V and 2 from J, leaving 10 bases between them. Germline V lookup: CDR1 MNHEY, CDR2 SVGEGT. This CDR3 comprises 14 residues. Here the CDR3 DNA reads TGTGCCAGCAGTAGGGAGGCGGCCTACAATGAGCAGTTCTTC. This encodes CASSREAAYNEQFF.

As DNA, the CDR3 is TGCGCCAGCAGCAAATGGCATGACGGGAGGCCGGGGTACGAGCAGTACTTC. Translating gives CASSKWHDGRPGYEQYF. The chain carries TRBV4-1 and TRBJ2-7; 7 nucleotides match TRBD2. The J segment lost 4 bases and the V segment lost 5 bases, leaving 17 bases of the junction unmatched. The CDR3 runs 17 residues. The V gene's germline CDR1 is MGHRA and CDR2 YSYEKL.

The J gene is TRBJ1-5, the V gene TRBV21-1; whether TRBD1, the table's D call, matches the DNA was not checked. TRBV21-1 is flagged as a pseudogene. This CDR3 has 15 residues. The CDR3 sequence: CASSKEGQGNQPQHF. Written as DNA, the CDR3 is TGTGCCAGCAGCAAAGAGGGCCAGGGGAATCAGCCCCAGCATTTT.

The chain is built from TRBV14 and TRBJ2-1, with 11 bases aligning to TRBD2. V trimming: 4 bases; J trimming: 3 bases; junction bases outside the gene matches: 5. Per germline, CDR1 SGHDN and CDR2 FVKESK. The CDR3 is 16 residues long. The CDR3 here is CASSLIAGGFYNEQFF. The CDR3 DNA reads TGTGCCAGCAGCCTTATAGCGGGAGGGTTCTACAATGAGCAGTTCTTC.

This clone was recorded a few times. This sequence joins TRBV28 and TRBJ1-5; D may be TRBD1 (6 bases). This CDR3 has 18 amino acids. Germline CDR1 reads MDHEN; CDR2 reads SYDVKM. The V and J ends lost 2 bases and 4 bases respectively, with 21 bases between them. The CDR3 sequence is CASSLESPRGFRNQPQHF. CDR3 bases: TGTGCCAGCAGTTTAGAATCCCCCAGGGGATTTCGGAATCAGCCCCAGCATTTT. Using reference TRBV28 and TRBJ1-5 for the parts outside the CDR3, the full variable domain is DVKVTQSSRYLVKRTGEKVFLECVQDMDHENMFWYRQDPGLGLRLIYFSYDVKMKEKGDIPEGYSVSREKKERFSLILESASTNQTSMYLCASSLESPRGFRNQPQHFGDGTRLSIL.

The chain joins TRBV24-1 to TRBJ2-2, with D perhaps TRBD2 (6 bases). V lost 5 bases and J 4 bases, leaving 13 bases between the germline ends. CDR1 KGHDR and CDR2 SFDVKD come from the germline V gene. The CDR3 spans 15 residues. CDR3 coding DNA: TGTGCCACCAGTGCGAGCGGGCTCCCCACCGGGGAGCTGTTTTTT. Translating it yields CATSASGLPTGELFF.

This chain connects TRBV7-2 to TRBJ2-3, with 14 bases that match TRBD2. The CDR3 has 16 residues. CDR1 and CDR2 (germline): SGHTA, FQGNSA. The J segment lost 1 base and the V segment lost 4 bases, leaving 1 base of the junction unmatched. CDR3 sequence (DNA): TGTGCCAGCAGCTCGGGACTAGCGGGGGGCACAGATACGCAGTATTTT. Protein: CASSSGLAGGTDTQYF.

This sequence joins TRBV18 and TRBJ2-5, with TRBD2 matching over 10 bases. Germline V gives CDR1 KGHSH, CDR2 LQKENI. The CDR3 sequence is 14 residues long. The junction had 5 bases not matched to a gene; V was cut back by 5 bases and J by 5 bases. CDR3 region: CASSKAGGPETQYF. The CDR3 DNA reads TGTGCCAGCTCAAAAGCGGGGGGGCCGGAGACCCAGTACTTC.

This chain uses TRBV15 with TRBJ2-1; D may be TRBD1 (6 bases). CDR3 length: 16 residues. The V and J ends lost 4 bases and 5 bases respectively, with 18 bases between them. Germline CDR1 is LNHNV and CDR2 is YYDKDF (reference sequence). The CDR3 nucleotides read TGTGCCACCAGCATTTACACAGGGAGCCGGCACAATGAGCAGTTCTTC. It specifies CATSIYTGSRHNEQFF.

This sequence joins TRBV2 and TRBJ2-4; a weak D match, TRBD1 (5 bases). V dropped 3 bases and J dropped 1 base, with 7 bases sitting between them. Per the germline V gene, CDR1 is SNHLY and CDR2 is FYNNEI. CDR3 length: 14 amino acids. CDR3 sequence (DNA): TGTGCCAGCAGTGAGGGGCGGGCCAAAAACATTCAGTACTTC. The encoded protein is CASSEGRAKNIQYF.

The chain combines TRBV15 with TRBJ2-1, with 8 bases lining up with TRBD1. J lost 3 bases, V lost 1 base, and 11 bases had no gene match. This CDR3 contains 18 residues. Germline V gene lookup returns CDR1 LNHNV and CDR2 YYDKDF (reference sequence). CDR3 protein: CATSRGIGRQGNYNEQFF. As DNA, the CDR3 is TGTGCCACCAGCAGAGGAATCGGGCGACAGGGGAACTACAATGAGCAGTTCTTC.

This chain connects TRBV5-5 to TRBJ2-1; the match to TRBD1 covers 10 bases. CDR3 length equals 19 residues. Per germline, CDR1 SGHKS and CDR2 YYEKEE (reference sequence). V trimming: 4 bases; J trimming: 3 bases; junction bases outside the gene matches: 16. CDR3 nucleotide sequence: TGTGCCAGCAGCGACCGGGACAGGGGTACAAAAGCCAACTACAATGAGCAGTTCTTC. This gives the protein CASSDRDRGTKANYNEQFF.

A few counts support this clone. The gene calls are TRBV3-1 (or the pseudogene TRBV3-2) and TRBJ2-6, with D unclear. Germline CDR1 and CDR2: LGHDT and YNNKEL (reference sequence). There are 18 residues in the CDR3. Trimming shortened V by 0 bases and J by 2 bases, and 14 bases separated the two germline ends. CDR3 bases: TGTGCCAGCAGCCAAGATGAGTGGCAGGCTCCTGGGGCCAACGTCCTGACTTTC. This translates into CASSQDEWQAPGANVLTF.

The CDR3 DNA reads as TGTGCCAGCAGCTCTGGGATGGGGCGGGGCACCGGGGAGCTGTTTTTT. Protein: CASSSGMGRGTGELFF. The chain uses TRBV11-3 and TRBJ2-2; the D gene is possibly TRBD2 (6 bases). V was clipped by 4 bases and J by 4 bases, with 16 bases between them. The CDR3 extends over 16 amino acids. The germline gives CDR1 SGHNT, CDR2 YENEEA.

This clone appeared many times. This rearrangement joins TRBV15 to TRBJ2-1, with D uncertain. Trimming removed 2 bases from V and 4 bases from J, with 12 bases in between. This CDR3 has 15 amino acids. The germline V gene encodes CDR1 LNHNV and CDR2 YYDKDF (reference sequence). Here the CDR3 DNA reads TGTGCCACCAGCAGAATTGATCCCGGGTACAATGAGCAGTTCTTC. Amino acid sequence: CATSRIDPGYNEQFF.

The rearrangement links TRBV11-3 to TRBJ2-1; 8 bases agree with TRBD1. Looked up from germline, CDR1 is SGHNT and CDR2 is YENEEA. The CDR3 loop spans 15 amino acids. V shed 5 bases and J 12 bases; nucleotides not matched to a gene: 15. The CDR3 DNA reads TGTGCCAGCAGCCCCAGGACAGGGCCGGGGGTGAGGCAGTTCTTC. The encoded protein is CASSPRTGPGVRQFF.

The chain couples TRBV29-1 to TRBJ2-1; TRBD1 is a possible D gene (5 bases). Germline loops: CDR1 SQVTM, CDR2 ANQGSEA. The ends were cut back, 3 bases at V and 6 bases at J, with 12 bases in the middle. The CDR3 sequence is 13 residues long. This chain's CDR3 is CSVDAQGINEQFF. The CDR3 nucleotides are TGCAGCGTTGATGCGCAGGGAATCAATGAGCAGTTCTTC.

This chain uses TRBV10-3 with TRBJ1-6; D is ambiguous. Deletions cut 2 bases from V and 11 bases from J, with 7 bases between. CDR1 and CDR2 from the germline V gene are ENHRY and SYGVKD. The CDR3 spans 12 residues. CDR3 residues: CAISELAAPLHF. The CDR3 coding sequence is TGTGCCATCAGTGAGCTGGCGGCACCCCTCCACTTT.

The chain joins TRBV5-1 to TRBJ1-1; possibly TRBD1 for D (6 bases). The germline V and J ends were trimmed by 4 bases and 7 bases, with 14 bases remaining between them. The CDR3 has 13 residues. Germline-derived CDR1 and CDR2 are SGHRS and YFSETQ. CDR3 coding DNA: TGCGCCAGCAGCCTAGGGGGACACCTTGAAGCTTTCTTT. Protein sequence: CASSLGGHLEAFF. The full variable domain, rest sourced from reference TRBV5-1 and TRBJ1-1, is KAGVTQTPRYLIKTRGQQVTLSCSPISGHRSVSWYQQTPGQGLQFLFEYFSETQRNKGNFPGRFSGRQFSNSRSEMNVSTLELGDSALYLCASSLGGHLEAFFGQGTRLTVV.

V is TRBV4-3 and J is TRBJ1-3; 7 bases map to TRBD1. The CDR3 is 16 amino acids. Germline CDR1 LGHNA, CDR2 YSLEER. Trimming removed 2 bases from V and 4 bases from J; junction bases left unmatched: 8. This CDR3 is CASSQTGPGGGNTIYF. CDR3 in DNA: TGCGCCAGCAGCCAAACCGGGCCAGGGGGAGGAAACACCATATATTTT.

The gene calls are TRBV5-1 and TRBJ1-1; 9 positions agree with TRBD1. The CDR3 loop spans 15 amino acids. After removal of 0 bases from V and 11 bases from J, the junction contained 11 bases not matched to a gene. CDR1 is SGHRS and CDR2 is YFSETQ in the germline V gene. The CDR3 DNA follows: TGCGCCAGCAGCTTGGAACCCGGGACAGGGTATCCGGCTTTCTTT. Its translation is CASSLEPGTGYPAFF.

This rearrangement joins TRBV12-3 or TRBV12-4 to TRBJ1-2, with D hard to call. This CDR3 contains 12 residues. The V gene lost 7 bases and the J gene lost 0 bases, with 6 bases spanning the gap. CDR3 nucleotide sequence: TGTGCCAGCAAGGGAGCTAACTATGGCTACACCTTC. Translation: CASKGANYGYTF.

The V call is TRBV5-1, the J call TRBJ2-3; no definite D call. CDR1 SGHRS and CDR2 YFSETQ come from the germline V gene. V lost 7 bases and J 6 bases, leaving 12 bases between the germline ends. The CDR3 runs 12 residues. CDR3 region: CASVDVGDTQYF. CDR3 nucleotides: TGCGCCAGCGTCGACGTCGGGGATACGCAGTATTTT.

This chain joins TRBV6-2 or TRBV6-3 and TRBJ2-7; 9 nucleotides match TRBD2. J gave up 4 bases and V 5 bases, and 9 bases lay outside the gene matches. This CDR3 comprises 15 residues. The germline CDR1 and CDR2 sequences are MNHEY and SVGEGT. CDR3 DNA sequence: TGTGCCAGCAGTAGTCACAGCGGGGGGAATTACGAGCAGTACTTC. Translating gives CASSSHSGGNYEQYF.